Listed below are T cell receptor beta chains from one sample, sequenced in a study of shared clonotypes between healthy human individuals. Clones were sequenced by immunoSEQ multiplex PCR, and TCRdb holds only the in-frame ones, with some missing. The table lists 2 million to 3 million clones, 93% of them singletons, with 0.36% in the top ten. The sequenced sample consisted of naive CD4+ T cells from PBMCs. Receptor source: a man between 18 and 35 years old in good health. Some clones in this sample may be carry-over from other donors' samples. CDR3s include the opening cysteine and the closing phenylalanine or tryptophan. The D gene is left open where the match is weak. Size tells how often a clone was seen (once, few, many) or the class of an expanded clone, and some rows leave it out.

v_call	d_call	clone_size	j_call	cdr3_aa	cdr3_nt
TRBV28	-	-	TRBJ1-5	CASSLAALGNQPQHF	TGTGCCAGCAGTTTAGCGGCCCTTGGCAATCAGCCCCAGCATTTT
TRBV7-3	-	-	TRBJ1-2	CASSPSGGANRFYGYTF	TGTGCCAGCAGCCCCTCGGGGGGGGCCAATCGGTTCTATGGCTACACCTTC
TRBV9	-	-	TRBJ2-2	CASSVGGLSGELFF	TGTGCCAGCAGCGTGGGGGGGCTCAGCGGGGAGCTGTTTTTT
TRBV7-3	-	-	TRBJ2-3	CASSLMPEDTQYF	TGTGCCAGCAGCTTAATGCCAGAAGATACGCAGTATTTT
TRBV6-5	-	-	TRBJ1-6	CASSYLVRGGGSPLHF	TGTGCCAGCAGTTACTTGGTCCGGGGAGGAGGATCACCCCTCCACTTT
TRBV28	TRBD1	-	TRBJ2-7	CASSTPGQGYEQYF	TGTGCCAGCAGTACCCCCGGACAGGGCTACGAGCAGTACTTC
TRBV7-8	-	-	TRBJ2-1	CASSPSGPSSYNEQFF	TGTGCCAGCAGCCCTTCGGGTCCTTCATCCTACAATGAGCAGTTCTTC
TRBV5-8	-	-	TRBJ1-2	CASSSDTFVRYTF	TGTGCCAGCAGCTCGGACACCTTCGTCCGCTACACCTTC
TRBV10-1	-	-	TRBJ2-7	CASSGQGGSYEQYF	TGCGCCAGCAGTGGGCAGGGTGGGTCCTACGAGCAGTACTTC
TRBV2	TRBD1	once	TRBJ1-4	CASSLQGGNEKLFF	TGTGCCAGCAGTCTACAGGGGGGTAATGAAAAACTGTTTTTT
TRBV6-6	-	-	TRBJ1-3	CASSYGGGNTIYF	TGTGCCAGCAGTTATGGGGGCGGAAACACCATATATTTT
TRBV5-1	-	-	TRBJ2-7	CASSLERLAMSYEQYF	TGCGCCAGCAGCTTGGAACGGCTAGCGATGTCCTACGAGCAGTACTTC
TRBV6-5	TRBD1	-	TRBJ1-1	CASRRDRATEAFF	TGTGCCAGCAGACGCGACAGGGCCACTGAAGCTTTCTTT
TRBV2	-	-	TRBJ1-3	CASQVRGASGNTIYF	TGTGCCAGCCAGGTCCGGGGGGCCTCTGGAAACACCATATATTTT
TRBV14	-	-	TRBJ1-2	CASSQGETQTRPPYGYTF	TGTGCCAGCAGCCAAGGGGAAACACAGACCCGGCCCCCTTATGGCTACACCTTC
TRBV18	-	-	TRBJ1-2	CASSLGEVQYGYTF	TGTGCCAGCTCACTGGGTGAAGTCCAATATGGCTACACCTTC
TRBV7-9	-	-	TRBJ2-2	CASSLMPSRYTGELFF	TGTGCCAGCAGCTTAATGCCGTCGCGGTACACCGGGGAGCTGTTTTTT
TRBV5-1	-	-	TRBJ2-3	CASSLFTPADTQYF	TGCGCCAGCAGCTTGTTTACGCCGGCAGATACGCAGTATTTT
TRBV19	TRBD1	once	TRBJ2-2	CASKGIRGLSNTGELFF	TGTGCCAGTAAGGGCATCAGGGGGTTATCGAACACCGGGGAGCTGTTTTTT
TRBV6-4	-	once	TRBJ1-5	CASSDRVNQPQHF	TGTGCCAGCAGTGACCGAGTCAATCAGCCCCAGCATTTT
TRBV27	-	-	TRBJ2-7	CASSKAGPSYEQYF	TGTGCCAGCAGTAAGGCAGGGCCCTCCTACGAGCAGTACTTC
TRBV30	TRBD1	-	TRBJ2-7	CAWSVNRGSEQYF	TGTGCCTGGAGTGTAAACAGGGGAAGCGAGCAGTACTTC
TRBV28	-	-	TRBJ1-1	CASSPGGVATEAFF	TGTGCCAGCAGCCCTGGGGGGGTTGCCACTGAAGCTTTCTTT
TRBV7-9	TRBD2	-	TRBJ2-3	CASSLYASSGKTDTQYF	TGTGCCAGCAGCTTATATGCCAGTAGCGGGAAAACAGATACGCAGTATTTT
TRBV7-9	TRBD2	-	TRBJ2-1	CASRPRPGLAGEKAGEQFF	TGTGCCAGCAGACCGCGGCCGGGACTAGCGGGAGAGAAGGCGGGTGAGCAGTTCTTC
TRBV29-1	TRBD2	-	TRBJ2-1	CSAPTSASSYNEQFF	TGCAGCGCCCCCACTAGCGCTAGCTCCTACAATGAGCAGTTCTTC
TRBV7-3	-	-	TRBJ2-5	CASSLQGRETQYF	TGTGCCAGCAGCTTACAGGGACGGGAGACCCAGTACTTC
TRBV5-1	-	-	TRBJ2-3	CASTPGWGIADTQYF	TGCGCCAGCACCCCCGGGTGGGGGATAGCAGATACGCAGTATTTT
TRBV7-9	-	once	TRBJ2-7	CASSLEGREQYF	TGTGCCAGCAGCTTAGAGGGGAGAGAGCAGTACTTC
TRBV11-2	-	-	TRBJ2-5	CASRKGQANGETQYF	TGTGCCAGCAGAAAGGGGCAGGCCAATGGGGAGACCCAGTACTTC
TRBV4-1	-	-	TRBJ2-2	CASSQVAGPNGELFF	TGCGCCAGCAGCCAAGTGGCGGGGCCGAACGGGGAGCTGTTTTTT